One sample yielded the 5 T cell receptor beta chains listed below, sequenced in a study of early T cells in non-severe SARS-CoV-2 infection. TCRdb ran MiXCR on the 5' RACE reads and lists one entry per CDR3 protein. This sample yields 26,000 or so distinct CDR3 sequences, of which around 5.1% are seen a single time; around 2.5% belongs to the top ten. The sequenced material came from whole blood. The receptors here all came from an adult who was a healthcare worker with PCR-confirmed SARS-CoV-2 infection or an uninfected control (not recorded which).

The chain combines TRBV11-2 with TRBJ1-1; D is possibly TRBD1 (5 bases). Germline V lookup: CDR1 SGHAT, CDR2 FQNNGV. Trimming stripped 5 bases from V and 0 bases from J, with 16 bases between. The length of the CDR3 is 16 residues. The CDR3 sequence is CASSPGGPVMNTEAFF. In DNA, the CDR3 is TGTGCCAGCAGCCCCGGGGGACCAGTCATGAACACTGAAGCTTTCTTT.

This clonotype came up many times. This chain joins TRBV5-1 and TRBJ1-5, with TRBD1 as a possible D gene (6 bases). The CDR3 is made up of 14 amino acids. Germline CDR1 is SGHRS and CDR2 is YFSETQ. With 1 base removed from V and 5 bases from J, the gap between germline ends came to 10 bases. CDR3 coding DNA: TGCGCCAGCAGCTTGTGGGGGCTCCATCAGCCCCAGCATTTT. Protein product: CASSLWGLHQPQHF.

This clonotype was detected a few times. This chain joins TRBV10-2 and TRBJ1-1; D uncertain. Trimming pared 7 bases from V and 6 bases from J, leaving 12 bases between. The CDR3 spans 12 residues. Per the germline V gene, CDR1 is WSHSY and CDR2 is SAAADI. CDR3 residues: CASKDSSSEAFF. The DNA for the CDR3 is TGCGCCAGCAAGGATAGTAGCTCTGAAGCTTTCTTT.

This clonotype was recorded at least ten times. The J gene is TRBJ1-4, the V gene TRBV20-1; D uncertain. CDR3 length equals 15 residues. Trimming left V 0 bases short and J 10 bases short, with 18 bases between. Germline V CDR1 and CDR2: DFQATT, SNEGSKA (reference sequence). The CDR3 here is CSARDPAGPWRKLFF. The CDR3 nucleotides are TGCAGTGCTAGAGATCCCGCAGGTCCTTGGCGAAAACTGTTTTTT.

The J gene is TRBJ2-5, the V gene TRBV4-1; D remains unclear. Trimming cost V 2 bases and J 1 base, with 8 bases left between them. The germline gives CDR1 MGHRA, CDR2 YSYEKL. This CDR3 contains 14 residues. This CDR3 is CASSQRDTQETQYF. The DNA for the CDR3 is TGCGCCAGCAGCCAACGTGATACCCAAGAGACCCAGTACTTC.